The subject of this entry is one TCR beta chain. This sample was taken from a study of blood T cell repertoires in COVID-19. J lost 3 bases, V lost 1 base, and 9 bases had no gene match. The length of the CDR3 is 18 residues. Germline CDR1 SGDLS, CDR2 YYNGEE. Produced via immunoSEQ multiplex PCR; TCRdb's table is partial and in-frame only. The sample includes approximately 72,000 clones, roughly 84% of them seen just once. Sequenced sample: peripheral blood. The chain combines TRBV9 with TRBJ2-3; TRBD2 aligns across 12 bases. The sequence derives from a man between 50 and 59 years old with active COVID-19. CDR3 DNA: TGTGCCAGCAGCGTAAGGTTCAGACTAGCGGGAGTTACAGATACGCAGTATTTT. It yields the protein CASSVRFRLAGVTDTQYF.